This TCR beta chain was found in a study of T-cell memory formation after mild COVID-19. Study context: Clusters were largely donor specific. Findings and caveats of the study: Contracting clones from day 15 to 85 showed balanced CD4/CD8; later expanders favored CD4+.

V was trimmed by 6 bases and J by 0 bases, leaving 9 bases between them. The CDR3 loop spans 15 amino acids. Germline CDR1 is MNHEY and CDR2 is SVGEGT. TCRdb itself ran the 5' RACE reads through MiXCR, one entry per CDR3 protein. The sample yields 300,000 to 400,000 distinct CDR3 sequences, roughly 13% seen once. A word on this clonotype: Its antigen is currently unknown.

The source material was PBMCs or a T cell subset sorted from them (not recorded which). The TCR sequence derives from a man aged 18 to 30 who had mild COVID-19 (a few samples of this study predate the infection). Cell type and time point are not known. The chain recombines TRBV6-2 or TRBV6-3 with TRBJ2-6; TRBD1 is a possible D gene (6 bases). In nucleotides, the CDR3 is TGTGCCAGCAGGGGGGCAGCCTCTGGGGCCAACGTCCTGACTTTC. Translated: CASRGAASGANVLTF.